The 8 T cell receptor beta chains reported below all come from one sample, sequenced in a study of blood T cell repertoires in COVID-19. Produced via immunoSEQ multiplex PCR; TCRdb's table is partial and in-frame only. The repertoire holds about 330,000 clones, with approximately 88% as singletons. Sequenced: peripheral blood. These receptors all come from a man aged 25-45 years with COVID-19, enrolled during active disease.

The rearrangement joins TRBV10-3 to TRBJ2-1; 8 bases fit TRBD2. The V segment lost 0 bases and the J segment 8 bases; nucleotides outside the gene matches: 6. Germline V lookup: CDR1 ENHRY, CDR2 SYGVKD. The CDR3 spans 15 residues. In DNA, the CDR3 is TGTGCCATCAGTGAGTCTGGAGTAGCGGGGCATGAGCAGTTCTTC. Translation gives CAISESGVAGHEQFF.

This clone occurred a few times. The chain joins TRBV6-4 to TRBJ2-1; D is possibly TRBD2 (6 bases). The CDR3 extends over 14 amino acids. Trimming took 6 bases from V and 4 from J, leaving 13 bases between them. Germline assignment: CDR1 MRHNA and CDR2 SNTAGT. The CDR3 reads CASSGSTLYNEQFF. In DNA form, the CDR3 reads TGTGCCAGCAGCGGGAGTACCCTTTACAATGAGCAGTTCTTC.

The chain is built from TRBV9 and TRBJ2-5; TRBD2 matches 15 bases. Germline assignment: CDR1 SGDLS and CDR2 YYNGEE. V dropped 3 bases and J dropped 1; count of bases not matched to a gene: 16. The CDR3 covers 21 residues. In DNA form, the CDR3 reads TGTGCCAGCAGCGCATTTTACACGCAAGGACTAGCGGGAGGGCCCCAAGAGACCCAGTACTTC. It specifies CASSAFYTQGLAGGPQETQYF.

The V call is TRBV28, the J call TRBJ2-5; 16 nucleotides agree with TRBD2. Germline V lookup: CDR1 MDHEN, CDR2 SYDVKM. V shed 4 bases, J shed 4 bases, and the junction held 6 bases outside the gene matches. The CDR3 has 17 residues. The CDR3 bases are TGTGCCAGCAGTTCGCCGGGACTAGCGGGAGGGCCAGAGACCCAGTACTTC. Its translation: CASSSPGLAGGPETQYF.

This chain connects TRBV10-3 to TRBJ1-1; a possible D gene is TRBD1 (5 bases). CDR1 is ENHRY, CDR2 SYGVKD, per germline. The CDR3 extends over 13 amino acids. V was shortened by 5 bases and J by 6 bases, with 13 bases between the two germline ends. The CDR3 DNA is TGTGCCATCAGTAGACAGTCGGGCGCTGAAGCTTTCTTT. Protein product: CAISRQSGAEAFF.

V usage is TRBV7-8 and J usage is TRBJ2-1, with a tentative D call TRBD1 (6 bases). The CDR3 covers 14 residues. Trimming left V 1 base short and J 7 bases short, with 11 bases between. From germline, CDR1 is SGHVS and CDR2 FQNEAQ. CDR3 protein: CASSLDRTDNEQFF. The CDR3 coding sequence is TGTGCCAGCAGCTTAGACCGGACAGATAATGAGCAGTTCTTC.

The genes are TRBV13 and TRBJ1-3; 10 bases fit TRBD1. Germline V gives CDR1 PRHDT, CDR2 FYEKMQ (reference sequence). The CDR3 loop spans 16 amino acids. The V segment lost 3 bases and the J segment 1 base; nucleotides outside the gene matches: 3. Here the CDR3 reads CASSFPGQGSGNTIYF. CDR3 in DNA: TGTGCCAGCAGCTTTCCGGGACAGGGGTCTGGAAACACCATATATTTT.

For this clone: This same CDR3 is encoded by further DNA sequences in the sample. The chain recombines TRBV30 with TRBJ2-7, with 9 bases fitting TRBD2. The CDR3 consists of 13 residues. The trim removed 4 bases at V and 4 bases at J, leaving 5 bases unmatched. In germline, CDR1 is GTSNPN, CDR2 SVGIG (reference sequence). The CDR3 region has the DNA TGTGCCTGGACTAGCGGGAAAAAATACGAGCAGTACTTC. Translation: CAWTSGKKYEQYF.